Listed here are 18 T cell receptor beta chains from one sample, sequenced in a study of shared T cell receptors in the human thymus. Sequencing was performed with immunoSEQ multiplex PCR; in TCRdb, only in-frame clones are kept and a portion is missing. The table has 600,000 to 900,000 clones, 80% to 90% seen once. This sample also belongs to another study, concerning human thymus T cells.

The specimen was thymocytes. All receptors come from a girl younger than two with a congenital heart defect.

This chain connects TRBV19 to TRBJ1-5, with 8 positions matching TRBD1. This CDR3 is built from 17 residues. V was clipped by 3 bases and J by 5 bases; unmatched bases: 12. Germline CDR1 and CDR2: LNHDA and SQIVND (reference sequence). CDR3 sequence reads: CASSIKDRAREYQPQHF. The DNA for the CDR3 is TGTGCCAGTAGTATTAAGGACAGGGCAAGAGAATATCAGCCCCAGCATTTT.

The V gene is TRBV6-6, the J gene TRBJ2-7, with D possibly being TRBD1 (6 bases). This CDR3 has 15 amino acids. V lost 2 bases to trimming and J lost 2 bases, with 13 bases between them. CDR1 is MNHNY and CDR2 is SVGAGI in the germline V gene (reference sequence). CDR3 coding DNA: TGTGCCAGCAGTTACGCCCGACAGGCGACCTACGAGCAGTACTTC. This codes for CASSYARQATYEQYF.

This clone was counted a single time. The rearrangement links TRBV7-8 to TRBJ2-7, with 7 bases fitting TRBD2. Germline CDR1 is SGHVS and CDR2 is FQNEAQ. The CDR3 has 20 amino acids. Trimming cost V 2 bases and J 3 bases; bases outside gene matches: 22. The CDR3 region is CASSLLGRGIPHYTDYEQYF. Here the CDR3 DNA reads TGTGCCAGCAGCTTACTTGGGCGGGGGATCCCCCACTACACTGACTACGAGCAGTACTTC.

V is TRBV25-1 and J is TRBJ1-1, with TRBD1 matching 8 bases. In germline, CDR1 is MGHDK, CDR2 SYGVNS. V lost 8 bases and J lost 2; bases outside the gene matches: 7. There are 14 residues in the CDR3. CDR3 nucleotide sequence: TGTGCCAGCCAATCAGGGGGCGATAACACTGAAGCTTTCTTT. Amino acid sequence: CASQSGGDNTEAFF. The full variable domain, completed using reference TRBV25-1 and TRBJ1-1, is EADIYQTPRYLVIGTGKKITLECSQTMGHDKMYWYQQDPGMELHLIHYSYGVNSTEKGDLSSESTVSRIRTEHFPLTLESARPSHTSQYLCASQSGGDNTEAFFGQGTRLTVV.

The rearrangement links TRBV2 to TRBJ2-4; D ambiguous. CDR3 size: 15 residues. Germline lookup yields CDR1 SNHLY and CDR2 FYNNEI. Trimming cost V 4 bases and J 0 bases, with 10 bases left between them. The CDR3 protein is CASSVPPVAKNIQYF. In DNA form, the CDR3 reads TGTGCCAGCAGTGTCCCACCAGTAGCCAAAAACATTCAGTACTTC.

This clone appeared a single time. This sequence joins TRBV4-3 and TRBJ2-7; D might be TRBD2 (6 bases). This CDR3 has 15 amino acids. V was cut by 4 bases and J by 7 bases, with 20 bases left in between. The germline gives CDR1 LGHNA, CDR2 YSLEER. The CDR3 region is CASSLGRTQPPEQYF. Here the CDR3 DNA reads TGCGCCAGCAGCCTTGGGAGGACGCAGCCCCCGGAGCAGTACTTC.

The V gene is TRBV9, the J gene TRBJ1-6; 7 nucleotides match TRBD1. Germline CDR1 and CDR2: SGDLS and YYNGEE. The junction had 7 bases not matched to a gene; V was cut back by 4 bases and J by 3 bases. CDR3 size: 16 residues. The CDR3 DNA is TGTGCCAGCAGCAAACGGGACAGTATCTATAATTCACCCCTCCACTTT. Its translation: CASSKRDSIYNSPLHF.

The chain is built from TRBV19 and TRBJ1-1; D gene ambiguous. The CDR3 loop spans 16 amino acids. The germline CDR1 and CDR2 sequences are LNHDA and SQIVND (reference sequence). The ends were cut back, 3 bases at V and 2 bases at J, with 16 bases in the middle. The CDR3 is CASSIHSSEANTEAFF. In DNA, the CDR3 is TGTGCCAGTAGTATTCACTCCAGTGAGGCAAACACTGAAGCTTTCTTT. Supplemented by reference TRBV19 and TRBJ1-1, the full variable domain reads DGGITQSPKYLFRKEGQNVTLSCEQNLNHDAMYWYRQDPGQGLRLIYYSQIVNDFQKGDIAEGYSVSREKKESFPLTVTSAQKNPTAFYLCASSIHSSEANTEAFFGQGTRLTVV.

Only a few counts were recorded for this clone. The chain links TRBV27 to TRBJ1-1, with no clear D. V dropped 3 bases and J dropped 8 bases, with 16 bases sitting between them. The CDR3 sequence is 14 residues long. CDR1 and CDR2 from the germline V gene are MNHEY and SMNVEV (reference sequence). The CDR3 reads CASSFMVSTQEAFF. The CDR3 DNA is TGTGCCAGCAGTTTTATGGTGTCGACACAAGAAGCTTTCTTT.

CDR3 DNA sequence: TGCGCCAGCAGAAAACAGGCGTCCGTACAAGAGACCCAGTACTTC. Amino acid sequence: CASRKQASVQETQYF. The genes are TRBV5-1 and TRBJ2-5; D may be TRBD1 (5 bases). This CDR3 contains 15 residues. In germline, CDR1 is SGHRS, CDR2 YFSETQ. V lost 5 bases to trimming and J lost 2 bases, with 16 bases between them.

The genes are TRBV6-6 and TRBJ1-5; TRBD1 agrees at 7 bases. J was trimmed by 4 bases and V by 6 bases; bases with no gene match: 3. CDR1 is MNHNY, CDR2 SVGAGI, per germline (reference sequence). CDR3 length: 13 residues. The CDR3 DNA follows: TGTGCCAGCAGCCGACAGGGAAATCAGCCCCAGCATTTT. This codes for CASSRQGNQPQHF.

This clone was seen only once. V usage is TRBV4-1 and J usage is TRBJ1-2; possible D gene TRBD1, 5 bases. Looked up from germline, CDR1 is MGHRA and CDR2 is YSYEKL. V shed 1 base and J shed 2 bases, with 14 bases lying between them. This CDR3 has 16 residues. CDR3 in amino acids: CASSQAQSGPNYGYTF. The DNA of the CDR3 is TGCGCCAGCAGCCAAGCCCAGTCAGGGCCCAACTATGGCTACACCTTC.

This chain connects TRBV4-1 to TRBJ2-1, with D unresolved. The CDR3 spans 13 residues. Trimming removed 2 bases at V and 8 bases at J, with 10 bases between. Germline V lookup: CDR1 MGHRA, CDR2 YSYEKL. CDR3 amino acids: CASSQRVTDEQFF. The CDR3, as DNA: TGCGCCAGCAGCCAACGGGTTACGGATGAGCAGTTCTTC.

This sequence joins TRBV12-5 and TRBJ1-2, with D unclear. Trimming removed 3 bases from V and 4 bases from J, with 15 bases in between. CDR3 size: 15 residues. Germline CDR1 LGHNT, CDR2 FRNRAP. CDR3 nucleotide sequence: TGTGCTAGTGGTTTTTCCGGGATACCTTTCTATGGCTACACCTTC. Translation gives CASGFSGIPFYGYTF.

V gene TRBV6-1 combines with J gene TRBJ2-5, with no clear D. Trimming took 3 bases from V and 5 from J, leaving 13 bases between them. The germline gives CDR1 MNHNS, CDR2 SASEGT. The CDR3 loop spans 14 amino acids. The CDR3 nucleotides read TGTGCCAGCAGTGAGCTGACTGCCGCGGAGACCCAGTACTTC. This translates into CASSELTAAETQYF.

The genes are TRBV4-3 and TRBJ1-3; 7 bases map to TRBD1. The CDR3 is 15 residues long. The V gene's germline CDR1 is LGHNA and CDR2 YSLEER. V lost 4 bases and J lost 5; bases outside the gene matches: 8. Here the CDR3 reads CASSPRDSSRNTIYF. Here the CDR3 DNA reads TGCGCCAGCAGCCCCCGGGACAGTTCTAGAAACACCATATATTTT.

The genes are TRBV11-2 and TRBJ2-2; possibly TRBD2 for D (7 bases). V was shortened by 5 bases and J by 3 bases, with 22 bases between the two germline ends. The CDR3 extends over 18 amino acids. CDR1 is SGHAT and CDR2 is FQNNGV in the germline V gene. Written as DNA, the CDR3 is TGTGCCAGCAGCCCGATTGTTGAGACGGGGGGCCACACCGGGGAGCTGTTTTTT. This gives the protein CASSPIVETGGHTGELFF. The full variable domain, with the rest looked up from reference TRBV11-2 and TRBJ2-2, is EAGVAQSPRYKIIEKRQSVAFWCNPISGHATLYWYQQILGQGPKLLIQFQNNGVVDDSQLPKDRFSAERLKGVDSTLKIQPAKLEDSAVYLCASSPIVETGGHTGELFFGEGSRLTVL.

J is TRBJ2-7 and V is TRBV15, with D possibly matching TRBD1 (6 bases). Looked up from germline, CDR1 is LNHNV and CDR2 is YYDKDF (reference sequence). V was shortened by 0 bases and J by 4 bases, with 22 bases between the two germline ends. The CDR3 contains 18 residues. Here the CDR3 reads CATSRDWKRQVLNYEQYF. As DNA, the CDR3 is TGTGCCACCAGCAGAGATTGGAAAAGACAGGTCCTTAATTACGAGCAGTACTTC.